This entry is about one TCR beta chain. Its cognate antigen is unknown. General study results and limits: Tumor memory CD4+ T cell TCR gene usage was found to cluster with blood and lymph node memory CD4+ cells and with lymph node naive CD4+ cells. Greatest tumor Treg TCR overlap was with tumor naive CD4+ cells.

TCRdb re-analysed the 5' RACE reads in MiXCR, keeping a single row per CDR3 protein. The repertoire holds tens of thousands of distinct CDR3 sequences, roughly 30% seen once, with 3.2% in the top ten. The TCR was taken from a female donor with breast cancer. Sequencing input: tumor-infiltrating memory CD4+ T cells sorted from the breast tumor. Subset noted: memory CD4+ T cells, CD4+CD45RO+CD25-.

The CDR3 DNA sequence: TGTGCCAGCAGCTTTCCGCGTACCTCTGGGGCCAACGTCCTGACTTTC. Protein: CASSFPRTSGANVLTF. J is TRBJ2-6 and V is TRBV7-2; no firm D call. Between the trimmed V and J ends, which lost 3 bases and 0 bases, there was a span of 9 bases. Germline-derived CDR1 and CDR2 are SGHTA and FQGNSA. The CDR3 has 16 amino acids.